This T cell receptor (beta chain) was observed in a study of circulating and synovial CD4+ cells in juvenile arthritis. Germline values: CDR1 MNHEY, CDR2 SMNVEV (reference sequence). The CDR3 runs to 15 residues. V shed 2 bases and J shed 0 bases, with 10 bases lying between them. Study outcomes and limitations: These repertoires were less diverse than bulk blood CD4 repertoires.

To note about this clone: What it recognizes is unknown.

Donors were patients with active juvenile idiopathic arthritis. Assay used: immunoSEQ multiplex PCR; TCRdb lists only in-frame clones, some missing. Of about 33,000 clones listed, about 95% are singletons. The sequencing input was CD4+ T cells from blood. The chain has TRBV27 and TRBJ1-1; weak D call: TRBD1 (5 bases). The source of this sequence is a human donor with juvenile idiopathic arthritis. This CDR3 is CASSLRGHLNTEAFF. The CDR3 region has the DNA TGTGCCAGCAGTTTAAGAGGACACCTGAACACTGAAGCTTTCTTT.